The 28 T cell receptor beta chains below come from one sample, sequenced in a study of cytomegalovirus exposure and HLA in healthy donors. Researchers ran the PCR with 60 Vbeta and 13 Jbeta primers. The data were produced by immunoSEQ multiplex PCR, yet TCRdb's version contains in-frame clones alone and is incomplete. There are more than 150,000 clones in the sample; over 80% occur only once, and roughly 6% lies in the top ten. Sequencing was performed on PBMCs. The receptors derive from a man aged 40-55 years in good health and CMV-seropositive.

In DNA form, the CDR3 reads TGCGCCAGCAGCTTGGTGGGGGACAGGTACGAGCAGTACTTC. It yields the protein CASSLVGDRYEQYF. V usage is TRBV5-1 and J usage is TRBJ2-7; 8 bases are a match to TRBD1. Trimming removed 0 bases from V and 4 bases from J; junction bases left unmatched: 3. The CDR3 covers 14 residues. Germline lookup yields CDR1 SGHRS and CDR2 YFSETQ.

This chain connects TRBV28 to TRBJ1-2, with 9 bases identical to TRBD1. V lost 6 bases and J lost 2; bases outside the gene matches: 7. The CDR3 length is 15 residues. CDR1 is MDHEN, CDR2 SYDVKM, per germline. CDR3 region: CASRIPTGGNYGYTF. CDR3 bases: TGTGCCAGCAGGATACCTACAGGGGGCAACTATGGCTACACCTTC.

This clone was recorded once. In nucleotides, the CDR3 is TGTGCCAGCAGGCGAGTGGGGAGCTGGGTGCAGTACTTC. As protein: CASRRVGSWVQYF. V and J are TRBV6-5 and TRBJ2-7, with a possible D match to TRBD2 (5 bases). CDR3 size: 13 residues. CDR1 is MNHEY, CDR2 SVGAGI, per germline. V shed 6 bases and J shed 9 bases, with 18 bases lying between them.

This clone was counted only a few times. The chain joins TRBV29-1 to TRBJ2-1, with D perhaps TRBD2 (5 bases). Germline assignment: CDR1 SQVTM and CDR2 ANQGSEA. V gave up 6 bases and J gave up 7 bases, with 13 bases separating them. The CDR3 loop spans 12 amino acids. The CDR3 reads CSVSLLGNEQFF. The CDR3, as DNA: TGCAGCGTAAGCCTACTAGGGAATGAGCAGTTCTTC.

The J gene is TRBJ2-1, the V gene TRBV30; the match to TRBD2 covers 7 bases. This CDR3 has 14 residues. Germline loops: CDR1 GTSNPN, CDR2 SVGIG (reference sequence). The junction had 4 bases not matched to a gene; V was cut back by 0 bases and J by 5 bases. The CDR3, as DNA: TGTGCCTGGAGTGTACGGGGGGAACACAATGAGCAGTTCTTC. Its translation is CAWSVRGEHNEQFF.

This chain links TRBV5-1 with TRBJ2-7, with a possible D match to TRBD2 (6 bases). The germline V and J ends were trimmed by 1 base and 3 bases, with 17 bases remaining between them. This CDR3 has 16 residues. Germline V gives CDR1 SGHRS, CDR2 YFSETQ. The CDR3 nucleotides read TGCGCCAGCAGCTTGTTCTCCGGGGCGCGGGACTACGAGCAGTACTTC. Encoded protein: CASSLFSGARDYEQYF.

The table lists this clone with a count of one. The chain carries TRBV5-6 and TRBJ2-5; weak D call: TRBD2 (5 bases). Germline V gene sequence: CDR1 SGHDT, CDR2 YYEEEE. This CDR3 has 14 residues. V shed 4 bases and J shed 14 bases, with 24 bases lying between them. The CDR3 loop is CASSPNPSLKTIYF. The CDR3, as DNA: TGTGCCAGCAGCCCAAATCCGTCGCTAAAGACTATTTACTTC.

CDR3 region: CASRLVGTGHYTF. CDR3 bases: TGTGCCAGTAGACTGGTCGGGACAGGCCACTACACCTTC. The chain carries TRBV19 and TRBJ1-2; TRBD1 agrees at 8 bases. Trimming removed 6 bases from V and 10 bases from J; junction bases left unmatched: 10. This CDR3 contains 13 residues. From germline, CDR1 is LNHDA and CDR2 SQIVND (reference sequence).

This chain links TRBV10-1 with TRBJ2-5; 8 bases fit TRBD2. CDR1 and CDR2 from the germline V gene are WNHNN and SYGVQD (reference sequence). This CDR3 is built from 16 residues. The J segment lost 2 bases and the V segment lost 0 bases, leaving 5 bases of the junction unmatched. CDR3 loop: CASSESSGGRQETQYF. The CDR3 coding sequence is TGCGCCAGCAGTGAGTCGAGCGGGGGCCGTCAAGAGACCCAGTACTTC.

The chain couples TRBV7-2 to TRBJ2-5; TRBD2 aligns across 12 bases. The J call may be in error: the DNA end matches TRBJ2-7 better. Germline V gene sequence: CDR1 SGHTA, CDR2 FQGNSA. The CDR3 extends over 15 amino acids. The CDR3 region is CASSPGLAGTYEQYF. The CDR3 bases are TGTGCCAGCAGCCCTGGACTAGCGGGGACCTACGAGCAGTACTTC.

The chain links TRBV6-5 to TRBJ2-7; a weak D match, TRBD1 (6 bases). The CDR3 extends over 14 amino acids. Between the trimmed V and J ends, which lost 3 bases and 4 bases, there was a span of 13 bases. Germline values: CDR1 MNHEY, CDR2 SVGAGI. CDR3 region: CASSYTQGDYEQYF. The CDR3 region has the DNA TGTGCCAGCAGTTATACACAGGGCGATTACGAGCAGTACTTC.

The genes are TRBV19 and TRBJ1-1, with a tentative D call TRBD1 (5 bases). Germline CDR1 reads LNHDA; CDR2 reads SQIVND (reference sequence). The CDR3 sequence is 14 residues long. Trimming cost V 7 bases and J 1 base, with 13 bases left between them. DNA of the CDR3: TGTGCCAGTATCCAAGGGGTTAAGAACACTGAAGCTTTCTTT. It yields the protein CASIQGVKNTEAFF.

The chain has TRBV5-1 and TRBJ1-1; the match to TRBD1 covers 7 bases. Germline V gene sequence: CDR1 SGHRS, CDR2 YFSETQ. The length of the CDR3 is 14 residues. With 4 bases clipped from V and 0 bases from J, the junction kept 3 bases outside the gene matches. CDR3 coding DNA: TGCGCCAGCAGCATCGGGACAGTGAACACTGAAGCTTTCTTT. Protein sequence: CASSIGTVNTEAFF.

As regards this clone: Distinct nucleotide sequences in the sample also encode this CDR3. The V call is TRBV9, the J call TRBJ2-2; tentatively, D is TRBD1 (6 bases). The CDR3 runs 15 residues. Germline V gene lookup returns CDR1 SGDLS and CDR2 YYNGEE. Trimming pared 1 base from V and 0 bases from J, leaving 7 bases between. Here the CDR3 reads CASSVRTANTGELFF. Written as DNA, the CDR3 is TGTGCCAGCAGCGTAAGGACAGCGAACACCGGGGAGCTGTTTTTT.

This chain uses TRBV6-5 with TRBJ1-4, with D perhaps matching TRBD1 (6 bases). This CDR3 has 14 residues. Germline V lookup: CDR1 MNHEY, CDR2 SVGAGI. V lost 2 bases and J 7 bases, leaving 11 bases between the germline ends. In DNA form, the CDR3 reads TGTGCCAGCAGTTACACAGGGTTTGGTGAAAAACTGTTTTTT. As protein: CASSYTGFGEKLFF.

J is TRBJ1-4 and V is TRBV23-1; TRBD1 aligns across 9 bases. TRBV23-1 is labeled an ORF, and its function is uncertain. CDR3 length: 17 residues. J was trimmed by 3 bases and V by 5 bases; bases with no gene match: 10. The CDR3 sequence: CASSSGTGCQANEKLFF. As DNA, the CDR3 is TGCGCCAGCAGTTCCGGGACAGGGTGTCAAGCTAATGAAAAACTGTTTTTT.

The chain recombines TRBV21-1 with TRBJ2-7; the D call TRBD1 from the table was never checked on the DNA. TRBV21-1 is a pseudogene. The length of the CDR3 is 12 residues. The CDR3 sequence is CARGTGPYEQYF. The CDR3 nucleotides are TGTGCCAGGGGGACAGGTCCCTACGAGCAGTACTTC.

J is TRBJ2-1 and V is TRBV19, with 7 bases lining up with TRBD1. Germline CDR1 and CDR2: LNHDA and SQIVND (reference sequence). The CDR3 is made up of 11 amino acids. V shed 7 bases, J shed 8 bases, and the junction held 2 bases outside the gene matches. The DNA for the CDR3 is TGTGCCAGTACCCAGGGGGATGAGCAGTTCTTC. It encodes CASTQGDEQFF.

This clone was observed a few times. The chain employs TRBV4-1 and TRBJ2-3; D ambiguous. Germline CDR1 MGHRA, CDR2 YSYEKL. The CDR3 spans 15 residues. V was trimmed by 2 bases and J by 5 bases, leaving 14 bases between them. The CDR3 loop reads CASSQLSAGIDTQYF. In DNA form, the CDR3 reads TGCGCCAGCAGCCAACTATCTGCAGGTATAGATACGCAGTATTTT.

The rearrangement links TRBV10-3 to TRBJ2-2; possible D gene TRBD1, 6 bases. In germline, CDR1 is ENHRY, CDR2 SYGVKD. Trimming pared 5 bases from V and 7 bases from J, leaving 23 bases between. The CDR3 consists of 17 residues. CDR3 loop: CAISLHRANGQDGELFF. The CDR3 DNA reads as TGTGCCATCAGTCTTCACAGGGCCAATGGTCAGGACGGGGAGCTGTTTTTT.

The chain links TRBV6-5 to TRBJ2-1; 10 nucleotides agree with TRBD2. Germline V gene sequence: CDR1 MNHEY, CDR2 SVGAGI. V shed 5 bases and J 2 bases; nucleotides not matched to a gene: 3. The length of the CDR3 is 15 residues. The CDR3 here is CASSPGTSAYNEQFF. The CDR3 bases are TGTGCCAGCAGTCCCGGGACTAGCGCCTACAATGAGCAGTTCTTC.

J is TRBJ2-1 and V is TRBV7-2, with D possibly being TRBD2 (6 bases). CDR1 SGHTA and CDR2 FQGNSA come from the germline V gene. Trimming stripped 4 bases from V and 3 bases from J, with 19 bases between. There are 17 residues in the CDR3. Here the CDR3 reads CASSYPLGGAFYNEQFF. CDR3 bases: TGTGCCAGCAGCTACCCCCTCGGCGGGGCTTTCTACAATGAGCAGTTCTTC.

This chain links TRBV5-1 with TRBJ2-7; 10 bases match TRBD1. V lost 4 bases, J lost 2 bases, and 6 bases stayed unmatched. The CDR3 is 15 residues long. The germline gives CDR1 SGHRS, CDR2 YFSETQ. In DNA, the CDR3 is TGCGCCAGCAGCCGCGGACAGGGGGTCGCCTACGAGCAGTACTTC. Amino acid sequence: CASSRGQGVAYEQYF.

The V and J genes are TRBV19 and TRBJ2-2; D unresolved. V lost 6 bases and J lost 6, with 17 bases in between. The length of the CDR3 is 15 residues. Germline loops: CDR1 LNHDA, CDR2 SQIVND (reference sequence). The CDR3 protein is CASSLYLSSPGELFF. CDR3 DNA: TGTGCCAGTAGCCTCTACCTCTCGAGTCCCGGGGAGCTGTTTTTT.

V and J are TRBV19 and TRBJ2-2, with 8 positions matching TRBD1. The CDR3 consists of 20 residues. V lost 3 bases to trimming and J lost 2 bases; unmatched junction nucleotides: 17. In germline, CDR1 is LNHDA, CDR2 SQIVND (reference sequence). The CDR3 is CASSIQPRDPGGPNTGELFF. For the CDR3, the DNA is TGTGCCAGTAGTATCCAACCCCGCGACCCAGGGGGCCCAAACACCGGGGAGCTGTTTTTT.

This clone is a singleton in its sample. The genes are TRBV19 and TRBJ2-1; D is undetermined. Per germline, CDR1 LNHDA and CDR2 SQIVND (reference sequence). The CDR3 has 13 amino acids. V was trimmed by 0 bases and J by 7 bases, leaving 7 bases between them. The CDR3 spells CASSIEPRNEQFF. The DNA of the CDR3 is TGTGCCAGTAGTATAGAACCGCGGAATGAGCAGTTCTTC.

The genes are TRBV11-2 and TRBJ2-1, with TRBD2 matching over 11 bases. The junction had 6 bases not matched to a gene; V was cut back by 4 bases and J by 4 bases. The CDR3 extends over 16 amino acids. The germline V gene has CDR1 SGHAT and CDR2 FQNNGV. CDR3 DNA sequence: TGTGCCAGCAGCTCCACTAGCGGGGGACGATACAATGAGCAGTTCTTC. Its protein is CASSSTSGGRYNEQFF.

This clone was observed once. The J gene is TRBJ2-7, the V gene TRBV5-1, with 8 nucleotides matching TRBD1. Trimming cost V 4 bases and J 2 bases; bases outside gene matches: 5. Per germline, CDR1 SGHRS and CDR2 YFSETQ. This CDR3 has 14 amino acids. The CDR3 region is CASSVGDRTYEQYF. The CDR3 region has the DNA TGCGCCAGCAGCGTAGGGGACAGGACCTACGAGCAGTACTTC.